Listed here is a single T cell receptor (beta chain). CD45RO-negative CD8 cells positively selected for CCR7 made up the naive population, which excluded terminally differentiated effector memory CD45RA+ cells. The CDR3 runs to 13 residues. Germline V lookup: CDR1 MDHEN, CDR2 SYDVKM. V lost 6 bases and J lost 0, with 6 bases in between. The repertoire was sequenced with immunoSEQ multiplex PCR; TCRdb's copy has only in-frame clones and lacks some. Of approximately 740,000 clones listed, approximately 92% are singletons. This record belongs to a study of shared clonotypes between healthy human individuals.

Sequenced input: naive CD8+ T cells sorted from blood. This sequence was found in a young man in good health. The V gene is TRBV28, the J gene TRBJ1-5; D may be TRBD1 (6 bases). The CDR3 DNA reads as TGTGCCAGCAGGGACAGTAGCAATCAGCCCCAGCATTTT. Translation gives CASRDSSNQPQHF.